The next 7 T cell receptor beta chains were all read from a single sample in a study of blood T cells in healthy people across ages. PCR was performed a second time for roughly 7 to 12 cycles using a sample-barcoded 5' primer and a J-beta primer mix. MiXCR, applied by TCRdb to the 5' RACE reads, yields one record per CDR3 protein. The sample carries around 1.5 million distinct CDR3 sequences, roughly 32% recorded once. The sequenced material came from blood. The receptor set was obtained from a woman aged 25 to 45 in good health.

The gene calls are TRBV5-1 and TRBJ2-1; 9 bases are shared with TRBD1. V lost 4 bases, J lost 6 bases, and 8 bases stayed unmatched. Germline lookup yields CDR1 SGHRS and CDR2 YFSETQ. The length of the CDR3 is 15 residues. For the CDR3, the DNA is TGCGCCAGCAGCCCTCGACAGGGGGTGCGCAATGAGCAGTTCTTC. Protein product: CASSPRQGVRNEQFF.

Of note for this clonotype: Mismatch with germline at one junction end may stem from a read error. The rearrangement links TRBV7-2 to TRBJ2-1; D is perhaps TRBD1 or TRBD2 (5 bases each). Germline values: CDR1 SGHTA, CDR2 FQGNSA. The CDR3 length is 16 residues. CDR3 in amino acids: CVSSSEWGIPYNEQFF. The CDR3 DNA follows: TGTGTCAGCAGCTCCGAGTGGGGGATACCCTACAATGAGCAGTTCTTC.

With regard to this clonotype: One base away lies a much larger clone, so this may be a sequencing read error. The chain recombines TRBV14 with TRBJ2-2, with 8 positions matching TRBD2. CDR1 and CDR2 from the germline V gene are SGHDN and FVKESK. This CDR3 spans 17 amino acids. The CDR3 DNA reads TGTGCCGGCAGCCAACACGGCGGGAGGCCACACACCGGGGAGCTGTTTTTT. Protein: CAGSQHGGRPHTGELFF.

The V call is TRBV20-1, the J call TRBJ2-1; D ambiguous. Germline V gives CDR1 DFQATT, CDR2 SNEGSKA (reference sequence). The CDR3 consists of 14 residues. Trimming shortened V by 5 bases and J by 4 bases, and 15 bases separated the two germline ends. The DNA of the CDR3 is TGCAGTGCTTCGACGGCAAGCAGGTACAATGAGCAGTTCTTC. It yields the protein CSASTASRYNEQFF.

The CDR3, as DNA: TGTGCCAGCAGAGCCGGGACAGGGGTTAATTCACCCCTCCACTTT. Encoded protein: CASRAGTGVNSPLHF. The J gene is TRBJ1-6, the V gene TRBV7-9; 10 nucleotides agree with TRBD1. CDR1 and CDR2 (germline): SEHNR, FQNEAQ (reference sequence). CDR3 size: 15 residues. The V and J ends lost 6 bases and 6 bases, in that order; junction bases with no gene match: 5. Full variable domain (missing parts from reference TRBV7-9 and TRBJ1-6): DTGVSQNPRHKITKRGQNVTFRCDPISEHNRLYWYRQTLGQGPEFLTYFQNEAQLEKSRLLSDRFSAERPKGSFSTLEIQRTEQGDSAMYLCASRAGTGVNSPLHFGNGTRLTVT.

This clonotype was recorded a few times. The chain uses TRBV9 and TRBJ2-3, with 11 bases fitting TRBD1. With 2 bases clipped from V and 3 bases from J, the junction kept 8 bases outside the gene matches. This CDR3 has 17 residues. The germline CDR1 and CDR2 sequences are SGDLS and YYNGEE. The CDR3 spells CASSVGQGASPTDTQYF. The CDR3 DNA follows: TGTGCCAGCAGCGTCGGACAGGGGGCCTCGCCTACAGATACGCAGTATTTT.

Points on this clonotype: Since no conserved phenylalanine or tryptophan closes the CDR3, a read error is the likely cause. J is TRBJ2-5 and V is TRBV5-4, with 9 nucleotides matching TRBD1. V lost 4 bases and J lost 4; bases outside the gene matches: 11. CDR1 is SGHNT, CDR2 YYREEE, per germline (reference sequence). This CDR3 is built from 16 residues. The CDR3 here is CASSQQGAVGLETQYV. The CDR3 bases are TGTGCCAGCAGCCAACAGGGGGCAGTAGGGTTAGAGACCCAGTACGTC.